These T cell receptor beta chains were read from a single sample in a study of neurological immune-mediated disorders. TCRdb independently ran MiXCR on the 5' RACE reads; one entry per CDR3 protein. Found here are 50,000 to 80,000 distinct CDR3 sequences, under 3.5% of them singletons; the top ten hold about 3.5%. The sequenced sample consisted of PBMCs. The receptors here all came from a middle-aged man with multiple sclerosis. CDR3s include the opening cysteine and the closing phenylalanine or tryptophan. The D gene is left open where the match is weak. Not all rows give a size; the values are once, few, many and, for expanded clones, a class.

d_call | clone_size | j_call | v_call | cdr3_aa | cdr3_nt
TRBD1 | many | TRBJ1-2 | TRBV27 | CASKPRTGADPSGYTF | TGTGCCAGCAAGCCCCGCACAGGGGCTGACCCGTCTGGCTACACCTTC
TRBD2 | many | TRBJ2-2 | TRBV29-1 | CSVRTSENTGELFF | TGCAGCGTCCGGACTAGCGAGAACACCGGGGAGCTGTTTTTT
NA | many | TRBJ1-1 | TRBV18 | CASSPAPPGVNTEAFF | TGTGCCAGCTCACCAGCCCCCCCGGGCGTGAACACTGAAGCTTTCTTT
NA | many | TRBJ2-1 | TRBV5-1 | CASSIYREGNEQFF | TGCGCCAGCAGCATCTACAGGGAAGGCAATGAGCAGTTCTTC
TRBD1 | many | TRBJ1-1 | TRBV29-1 | CSATGGIENTEAFF | TGCAGCGCCACAGGGGGGATAGAGAACACTGAAGCTTTCTTT
NA | many | TRBJ1-1 | TRBV5-1 | CASSNRDATLNTEAFF | TGCGCCAGCAGCAACCGGGACGCAACGCTGAACACTGAAGCTTTCTTT
TRBD1 | NA | TRBJ1-1 | TRBV7-6 | CASSPAGRTGAEAFF | TGTGCCAGCAGCCCCGCCGGGAGGACAGGGGCTGAAGCTTTCTTT
NA | many | TRBJ2-6 | TRBV20-1 | CSASGARGGANVLTF | TGCAGTGCTAGTGGAGCCAGGGGAGGGGCCAACGTCCTGACTTTC
TRBD1 | many | TRBJ1-5 | TRBV20-1 | CSAQGGGGNQPQHF | TGCAGTGCACAGGGGGGGGGCGGCAATCAGCCCCAGCATTTT
NA | many | TRBJ2-3 | TRBV28 | CASSSPSLNRADTQYF | TGTGCCAGCAGTTCCCCTAGCTTAAACAGGGCAGATACGCAGTATTTT
NA | many | TRBJ1-1 | TRBV9 | CASSVGVKGGTEAFF | TGTGCCAGCAGCGTAGGTGTCAAGGGCGGCACTGAAGCTTTCTTT
TRBD1 | many | TRBJ1-1 | TRBV28 | CASSQGQGWAFF | TGTGCCAGCAGCCAAGGACAGGGGTGGGCTTTCTTT
TRBD1 | many | TRBJ2-6 | TRBV29-1 | CSVCGAGGNLPFSGANVLTF | TGCAGCGTTTGTGGGGCAGGGGGTAATTTGCCCTTTTCTGGGGCCAACGTCCTGACTTTC
TRBD2 | NA | TRBJ2-1 | TRBV6-5 | CASSRGLASEQFF | TGTGCCAGCAGTAGGGGACTAGCGTCTGAGCAGTTCTTC
NA | many | TRBJ1-2 | TRBV28 | CASGPGSGGPGGYTF | TGTGCCAGCGGCCCGGGGAGCGGGGGGCCGGGAGGCTACACCTTC
TRBD1 | many | TRBJ2-3 | TRBV20-1 | CSAPRQDRVTDTQYF | TGCAGTGCTCCACGTCAGGACAGGGTCACAGATACGCAGTATTTT
TRBD2 | many | TRBJ2-1 | TRBV5-5 | CASRSGTSGSYEQFF | TGTGCCAGCAGGTCCGGGACTAGCGGGAGTTATGAGCAGTTCTTC
TRBD2 | many | TRBJ2-2 | TRBV5-1 | CASSSTLAGGNTGELFF | TGCGCCAGCAGCTCCACTTTAGCGGGAGGAAACACCGGGGAGCTGTTTTTT
NA | few | TRBJ1-4 | TRBV4-2 | CASSFSDGRNEKLFF | TGTGCCAGCAGCTTCTCGGACGGGCGAAATGAAAAACTGTTTTTT
NA | many | TRBJ1-1 | TRBV7-9 | CASSLDGARRNEAFF | TGTGCCAGCAGCTTAGATGGGGCAAGGAGGAATGAAGCTTTCTTT
NA | many | TRBJ1-2 | TRBV3-1 | CASSRSQNGYTF | TGTGCCAGCAGCCGCTCTCAAAATGGCTACACCTTC
NA | NA | TRBJ2-1 | TRBV5-1 | CASSSGAGANLYNEQFF | TGCGCCAGCAGCTCTGGGGCAGGGGCGAACTTGTACAATGAGCAGTTCTTC
NA | many | TRBJ1-1 | TRBV5-1 | CASSLEQRNTEAFF | TGCGCCAGCAGCTTAGAACAGAGGAACACTGAAGCTTTCTTT
TRBD2 | many | TRBJ2-3 | TRBV4-2 | CASSQDLAGSTDTQYF | TGTGCCAGCAGCCAAGATCTAGCGGGGAGCACAGATACGCAGTATTTT
NA | many | TRBJ1-4 | TRBV20-1 | CSARRRGFNEKLFF | TGCAGTGCTAGGAGGAGGGGCTTTAATGAAAAACTGTTTTTT
TRBD2 | many | TRBJ2-3 | TRBV3-1 | CASSQWGTSGSGTDTQYF | TGTGCCAGCAGCCAATGGGGAACTAGCGGGAGTGGCACAGATACGCAGTATTTT
NA | many | TRBJ1-2 | TRBV5-1 | CASSLGHLNYGYTF | TGCGCCAGCAGCTTGGGACATTTAAACTATGGCTACACCTTC
NA | many | TRBJ2-3 | TRBV7-9 | CASSLRGGAATDTQYF | TGTGCCAGCAGCTTAAGGGGGGGAGCCGCCACAGATACGCAGTATTTT
NA | many | TRBJ1-2 | TRBV7-9 | CASSLIGSGYTF | TGTGCCAGCAGCTTGATCGGTTCCGGCTACACCTTC
TRBD2 | many | TRBJ2-1 | TRBV24-1 | CATSDRSTSGREQFF | TGTGCCACCAGTGACCGGAGTACTAGCGGGAGGGAGCAGTTCTTC
NA | many | TRBJ2-1 | TRBV5-1 | CASSIQGFSENEQFF | TGCGCCAGCAGCATACAGGGTTTCTCCGAGAATGAGCAGTTCTTC
TRBD2 | many | TRBJ2-2 | TRBV7-6 | CASSSAGGLAGGTGELFF | TGTGCCAGCAGCTCCGCCGGGGGACTAGCGGGGGGCACCGGGGAGCTGTTTTTT
NA | NA | TRBJ1-1 | TRBV25-1 | CASSARTGRTTEAFF | TGTGCCAGCAGTGCCCGGACCGGTAGGACCACTGAAGCTTTCTTT
TRBD1 | many | TRBJ1-1 | TRBV12-3/TRBV12-4 | CASSLDRGTEAFF | TGTGCCAGCAGTCTCGACAGGGGCACTGAAGCTTTCTTT
TRBD1 | many | TRBJ1-1 | TRBV7-2 | CASSYTTGGVEAFF | TGTGCCAGCAGCTATACTACAGGGGGAGTGGAGGCTTTCTTT
NA | many | TRBJ1-1 | TRBV12-3/TRBV12-4 | CASSFRGRGTEAFF | TGTGCCAGCAGTTTCAGGGGCCGCGGCACTGAAGCTTTCTTT
NA | few | TRBJ2-1 | TRBV7-2 | CASSPPPVGREQFF | TGTGCCAGCAGCCCCCCTCCGGTGGGGCGGGAGCAGTTCTTC
NA | many | TRBJ2-4 | TRBV5-1 | CASSLDRAKNIQYF | TGCGCCAGCAGCTTGGACAGGGCCAAAAACATTCAGTACTTC
TRBD1 | many | TRBJ1-3 | TRBV6-5 | CASRRTGGTSGNTIYF | TGTGCCAGCAGACGGACAGGGGGGACCTCTGGAAACACCATATATTTT
NA | many | TRBJ2-7 | TRBV5-1 | CASSLGDTNFYEQYF | TGCGCCAGCAGCTTGGGGGACACTAACTTCTACGAGCAGTACTTC
TRBD2 | many | TRBJ2-1 | TRBV12-3/TRBV12-4 | CASSRLAGAANEQFF | TGTGCCAGCAGTCGACTAGCGGGAGCAGCCAATGAGCAGTTCTTC
TRBD2 | many | TRBJ2-5 | TRBV5-6 | CASSQGLADQYF | TGTGCCAGCAGCCAAGGACTAGCGGACCAGTACTTC
NA | many | TRBJ1-2 | TRBV10-3 | CAISESRTPQRTF | TGTGCCATCAGTGAGTCCCGGACCCCCCAAAGGACCTTC
TRBD1 | once | TRBJ2-3 | TRBV7-6 | CASSSGKGARTDTQYF | TGTGCCAGCAGCTCCGGAAAGGGGGCCCGCACAGATACGCAGTATTTT
NA | many | TRBJ1-2 | TRBV7-2 | CASSPGLGAPYGYTF | TGTGCCAGCAGCCCAGGGCTGGGGGCCCCTTATGGCTACACCTTC
NA | many | TRBJ2-7 | TRBV20-1 | CSASNRPYEQYF | TGCAGTGCTAGTAACAGACCCTACGAGCAGTACTTC
NA | NA | TRBJ2-2 | TRBV5-6 | CAIEDRNTGELFF | TGTGCCATCGAGGACAGGAACACCGGGGAGCTGTTTTTT
NA | many | TRBJ2-3 | TRBV5-1 | CASSRGYRAGADTQYF | TGCGCCAGCAGCCGTGGGTACAGGGCTGGTGCAGATACGCAGTATTTT
NA | many | TRBJ1-2 | TRBV4-1 | CASSQDQVPVGGYTF | TGCGCCAGCAGCCAAGATCAAGTACCGGTGGGCGGCTACACCTTC
TRBD1 | many | TRBJ1-2 | TRBV20-1 | CSAGHSGQANYGYTF | TGCAGTGCCGGCCATTCGGGACAGGCTAACTATGGCTACACCTTC
TRBD2 | many | TRBJ2-7 | TRBV18 | CASSPDQRRLAGREQYF | TGTGCCAGCTCACCAGACCAAAGGCGACTAGCGGGGCGCGAGCAGTACTTC
NA | many | TRBJ2-1 | TRBV7-6 | CASSLRREINEQFF | TGTGCCAGCAGCTTAAGGCGTGAGATCAATGAGCAGTTCTTC
NA | many | TRBJ2-7 | TRBV20-1 | CSARGSGPYEQYF | TGCAGTGCTAGAGGGTCAGGGCCCTACGAGCAGTACTTC
NA | many | TRBJ1-3 | TRBV20-1 | CSATLHSGNTIYF | TGCAGTGCTACCCTTCACTCTGGAAACACCATATATTTT
NA | many | TRBJ2-1 | TRBV5-1 | CASSFTESSYNEQFF | TGCGCCAGCAGCTTTACAGAGAGCTCCTACAATGAGCAGTTCTTC
NA | NA | TRBJ1-2 | TRBV6-1 | CASSEKEEGRGGYTF | TGTGCCAGCAGTGAAAAGGAGGAGGGGCGAGGTGGCTACACCTTC
NA | many | TRBJ1-1 | TRBV14 | CASSQGGPNTEAFF | TGTGCCAGCAGCCAGGGGGGGCCGAACACTGAAGCTTTCTTT
TRBD2 | many | TRBJ2-3 | TRBV10-3 | CAIRTSGGTDTQYF | TGTGCCATCAGGACTAGCGGGGGGACAGATACGCAGTATTTT